This record concerns one T cell receptor (beta chain) sequence. Antigen specificity is unknown. Libraries were prepared by immunoSEQ multiplex PCR; TCRdb keeps only in-frame clonotypes and omits some of them. In the table there are about 2.3 million clones, 92% of which are singletons. The sample comes from a study of shared clonotypes between healthy human individuals. In the CD4+ fraction, cells were divided into CD45RA+ naive and CD45RA-negative memory subsets. Study conclusions and caveats: Non-shared clonotypes had lower generation probabilities than those shared by all four donors.

J was trimmed by 4 bases and V by 3 bases; bases with no gene match: 4. The CDR3 runs to 15 residues. Looked up from germline, CDR1 is LNHNV and CDR2 is YYDKDF (reference sequence). The sequenced sample consisted of naive CD4+ T cells from PBMCs. The subset here: CD45RA+ positively selected. This clonotype was obtained from a man between 18 and 29 years old in good health. Some clones in this sample may be carry-over from other donors' samples. The V call is TRBV15, the J call TRBJ2-2, with 8 nucleotides matching TRBD1. Here the CDR3 reads CATSSRGQGTGELFF. Here the CDR3 DNA reads TGTGCCACCAGCAGCAGGGGGCAGGGCACCGGGGAGCTGTTTTTT.